The 20 T cell receptor beta chains below come from one sample, sequenced in a study of a mutant IDH1 vaccine in newly diagnosed glioma. Sequencing was performed with immunoSEQ multiplex PCR; in TCRdb, only in-frame clones are kept and a portion is missing. Seen here are tens of thousands of clones, around 80% observed once, and the top ten hold about 12%. As for time point: week 35, safety follow-up. The investigators gave 300 ug of mutant IDH1 20-mer peptide in each vaccine dose, together with topical imiquimod. For these receptors, no antigen is known. This sample comprised PBMCs, obtained from a glioma patient whose treatment included an IDH1 peptide vaccine. These receptors were obtained from a man in his forties with glioma.

The V call is TRBV28, the J call TRBJ1-4; the D is unclear. V was trimmed by 8 bases and J by 6 bases, leaving 10 bases between them. CDR1 is MDHEN, CDR2 SYDVKM, per germline. The CDR3 sequence is 12 residues long. The CDR3 nucleotides are TGTGCCAGCTGCCTTGGGGATGAAAAACTGTTTTTT. As protein: CASCLGDEKLFF.

CDR3 bases: TGTGCCAGCAGCTTTTCACACCAAGAGACCCAGTACTTC. This translates into CASSFSHQETQYF. The gene calls are TRBV7-2 and TRBJ2-5; D uncertain. Trimming removed 3 bases from V and 0 bases from J, with 5 bases in between. Germline V lookup: CDR1 SGHTA, CDR2 FQGNSA. The CDR3 contains 13 residues.

This chain joins TRBV5-4 and TRBJ1-2, with a tentative D call TRBD1 (5 bases). The germline V gene encodes CDR1 SGHNT and CDR2 YYREEE (reference sequence). Trimming cost V 1 base and J 1 base, with 17 bases left between them. This CDR3 spans 17 amino acids. The CDR3 coding sequence is TGTGCCAGCAGCTTGAGGCCAGGGATCAAAGATAACTATGGCTACACCTTC. Translation gives CASSLRPGIKDNYGYTF.

This chain connects TRBV5-1 to TRBJ2-7; maybe TRBD2 (5 bases). Trimming pared 7 bases from V and 3 bases from J, leaving 14 bases between. The CDR3 loop spans 13 amino acids. Germline V gives CDR1 SGHRS, CDR2 YFSETQ. The CDR3 nucleotides are TGCGCCAGCGGGAGCGGTGATTACTACGAGCAGTACTTC. This codes for CASGSGDYYEQYF.

As regards this clone: A much larger clonotype is one base distant, so this may be a read error. This rearrangement joins TRBV7-9 to TRBJ1-1; TRBD1 is a possible D gene (5 bases). The length of the CDR3 is 13 residues. The V end lost 5 bases, the J end lost 0 bases, and 7 bases lay between the germline ends. Germline V gene data show CDR1 as SEHNR and CDR2 as FQNEAQ (reference sequence). Written as DNA, the CDR3 is TGTGCCAGCAGCCCGACAGTGAACACTGAAGCTTTCTTT. Amino acid sequence: CASSPTVNTEAFF. Full variable domain (missing parts from reference TRBV7-9 and TRBJ1-1): DTGVSQNPRHKITKRGQNVTFRCDPISEHNRLYWYRQTLGQGPEFLTYFQNEAQLEKSRLLSDRFSAERPKGSFSTLEIQRTEQGDSAMYLCASSPTVNTEAFFGQGTRLTVV.

In the case of this clone: The same CDR3 arises from other DNA sequences in this sample as well. The chain recombines TRBV2 with TRBJ1-3; D is unclear. Germline loops: CDR1 SNHLY, CDR2 FYNNEI. V lost 3 bases, J lost 4 bases, and 4 bases lay in between. The CDR3 has 12 residues. The CDR3 sequence: CASSERGNTIYF. The CDR3 DNA reads TGTGCCAGCAGTGAGCGCGGAAACACCATATATTTT. The entire variable domain, with the rest obtained from reference TRBV2 and TRBJ1-3, is as follows: EPEVTQTPSHQVTQMGQEVILRCVPISNHLYFYWYRQILGQKVEFLVSFYNNEISEKSEIFDDQFSVERPDGSNFTLKIRSTKLEDSAMYFCASSERGNTIYFGEGSWLTVV.

The V and J genes are TRBV7-9 and TRBJ1-3; D remains unclear. Germline V lookup: CDR1 SEHNR, CDR2 FQNEAQ (reference sequence). The CDR3 is made up of 12 amino acids. Trimming removed 8 bases from V and 2 bases from J, with 7 bases in between. Written as DNA, the CDR3 is TGTGCCAGCGGGGTCCCTGGAAACACCATATATTTT. It encodes CASGVPGNTIYF.

The rearrangement joins TRBV2 to TRBJ2-5; D may be TRBD2 (6 bases). Germline V gives CDR1 SNHLY, CDR2 FYNNEI. Trimming pared 6 bases from V and 1 base from J, leaving 15 bases between. The CDR3 length is 15 residues. CDR3 loop: CASRPPRGLQETQYF. Here the CDR3 DNA reads TGTGCCAGCAGACCTCCCCGGGGACTCCAAGAGACCCAGTACTTC.

The rearrangement joins TRBV4-1 to TRBJ2-3; 9 positions agree with TRBD2. This CDR3 region has 19 residues. V gave up 2 bases and J gave up 0 bases; unmatched junction bases: 12. Germline V gene data show CDR1 as MGHRA and CDR2 as YSYEKL. CDR3 sequence (DNA): TGCGCCAGCAGCCAAACGAGACGCGCGGGAGGGGCTAGCACAGATACGCAGTATTTT. Translated: CASSQTRRAGGASTDTQYF.

This chain uses TRBV29-1 with TRBJ2-2, with a tentative D call TRBD1 (6 bases). Between the trimmed V and J ends, which lost 2 bases and 4 bases, there was a span of 11 bases. Germline assignment: CDR1 SQVTM and CDR2 ANQGSEA. The CDR3 consists of 14 residues. The CDR3 DNA reads as TGCAGCGTTGAATTAGGGGGAGCCACCGGGGAGCTGTTTTTT. Its protein is CSVELGGATGELFF.

J is TRBJ2-3 and V is TRBV6-1, with 9 nucleotides matching TRBD1. Germline CDR1 and CDR2: MNHNS and SASEGT. This CDR3 contains 13 residues. V lost 4 bases and J lost 6; bases outside the gene matches: 2. The CDR3 region has the DNA TGTGCCAGCAGTGGACAGGGGGGCGATACGCAGTATTTT. Encoded protein: CASSGQGGDTQYF.

This clone was observed a handful of times. This chain joins TRBV6-5 and TRBJ2-3; D is perhaps TRBD2 (5 bases). This CDR3 is 15 amino acids long. V was clipped by 2 bases and J by 6 bases, with 15 bases between them. Looked up from germline, CDR1 is MNHEY and CDR2 is SVGAGI. The CDR3 DNA is TGTGCCAGCAGTTACCTCCCCAGCGGCGGGGATACGCAGTATTTT. Its translation is CASSYLPSGGDTQYF.

This clone was counted a single time. The chain links TRBV7-2 to TRBJ1-1; no clear D gene. The CDR3 runs to 17 residues. V gave up 4 bases and J gave up 1 base, with 19 bases separating them. Germline values: CDR1 SGHTA, CDR2 FQGNSA. Here the CDR3 reads CASSSSPVSDWNTEAFF. CDR3 DNA: TGTGCCAGCAGCTCCTCCCCCGTGTCAGATTGGAACACTGAAGCTTTCTTT.

This chain uses TRBV19 with TRBJ2-2; D is unclear. V lost 3 bases and J lost 5, with 10 bases in between. The CDR3 extends over 14 amino acids. In germline, CDR1 is LNHDA, CDR2 SQIVND (reference sequence). The CDR3 protein is CASSIGVLTGELFF. CDR3 DNA: TGTGCCAGTAGTATTGGGGTTTTGACCGGGGAGCTGTTTTTT.

The gene calls are TRBV5-1 and TRBJ2-7, with TRBD2 matching over 7 bases. Germline assignment: CDR1 SGHRS and CDR2 YFSETQ. The junction had 9 bases not matched to a gene; V was cut back by 3 bases and J by 0 bases. The CDR3 consists of 16 residues. DNA of the CDR3: TGCGCCAGCAGCTCGTGGGCTAGCGGTGACTCCTACGAGCAGTACTTC. This encodes CASSSWASGDSYEQYF.

The chain has TRBV11-3 and TRBJ2-3, with D perhaps matching TRBD2 (7 bases). Germline assignment: CDR1 SGHNT and CDR2 YENEEA. CDR3 size: 17 residues. Trimming cost V 5 bases and J 2 bases, with 20 bases left between them. CDR3 nucleotides: TGTGCCAGCAGCCCCGGCGGTGGCGGGGGCGACACAGATACGCAGTATTTT. Translating gives CASSPGGGGGDTDTQYF.

V gene TRBV5-1 combines with J gene TRBJ1-3; D not resolved. The CDR3 is made up of 14 amino acids. V was pared by 2 bases and J by 0 bases, with 6 bases between. Germline CDR1 and CDR2: SGHRS and YFSETQ. CDR3: CASSLQSSGNTIYF. Written as DNA, the CDR3 is TGCGCCAGCAGCTTACAGAGCTCTGGAAACACCATATATTTT.

This chain links TRBV7-2 with TRBJ1-5; a weak D match, TRBD1 (6 bases). V gave up 4 bases and J gave up 7 bases, with 11 bases separating them. CDR1 and CDR2 (germline): SGHTA, FQGNSA. CDR3 length: 13 residues. This CDR3 reads CASSSDRWQPQHF. In nucleotides, the CDR3 is TGTGCCAGCAGCTCCGACAGGTGGCAGCCCCAGCATTTT.

This rearrangement joins TRBV5-1 to TRBJ2-5; TRBD2 is a possible D gene (6 bases). V gave up 2 bases and J gave up 5 bases, with 10 bases separating them. The CDR3 has 13 residues. Germline assignment: CDR1 SGHRS and CDR2 YFSETQ. CDR3 in amino acids: CASSFSGRETQYF. DNA of the CDR3: TGCGCCAGCAGCTTTAGCGGACGGGAGACCCAGTACTTC.

The V call is TRBV4-1, the J call TRBJ2-1; D is uncertain. Looked up from germline, CDR1 is MGHRA and CDR2 is YSYEKL. V lost 4 bases to trimming and J lost 6 bases, with 10 bases between them. The CDR3 is made up of 13 amino acids. This CDR3 reads CASSRGSANEQFF. In nucleotides, the CDR3 is TGCGCCAGCAGCCGAGGTAGTGCCAATGAGCAGTTCTTC.